These 24 T cell receptor beta chains share one sample of origin, sequenced in a study of T cells after yellow fever vaccination. TCRdb itself ran the 5' RACE reads through MiXCR, one entry per CDR3 protein. This table has 400,000 to 650,000 distinct CDR3 sequences, roughly a fifth appearing once. This material consisted of PBMCs, taken roughly 20 days after the first yellow fever vaccination. Every receptor here comes from a man younger than 35 who received the YFV17D yellow fever vaccine.

The chain employs TRBV2 and TRBJ1-2; possibly TRBD1 for D (5 bases). The germline V gene encodes CDR1 SNHLY and CDR2 FYNNEI. The V gene lost 3 bases and the J gene lost 0 bases, with 14 bases spanning the gap. The CDR3 spans 16 residues. Here the CDR3 reads CASSESRGIANYGYTF. CDR3 nucleotide sequence: TGTGCCAGCAGTGAGAGCCGGGGGATAGCTAACTATGGCTACACCTTC.

This clonotype was found many times. The chain combines TRBV6-4 with TRBJ2-1; weak D call: TRBD2 (7 bases). The V gene's germline CDR1 is MRHNA and CDR2 SNTAGT. This CDR3 region has 14 residues. The ends were cut back, 4 bases at V and 9 bases at J, with 16 bases in the middle. In DNA form, the CDR3 reads TGTGCCAGCAGTGGAGGGGGGGCGCCGAGTGAGCAGTTCTTC. Translating gives CASSGGGAPSEQFF.

This clonotype was seen more than once but under ten times. The V and J genes are TRBV13 and TRBJ2-1, with TRBD1 as a possible D gene (5 bases). The CDR3 length is 15 residues. V shed 0 bases and J shed 4 bases, with 10 bases lying between them. The germline V gene has CDR1 PRHDT and CDR2 FYEKMQ (reference sequence). The CDR3 loop reads CASSLGLRGYNEQFF. The DNA for the CDR3 is TGTGCCAGCAGCTTAGGGCTAAGGGGTTACAATGAGCAGTTCTTC.

This clonotype came up a few times. Here the CDR3 reads CASSRTLGTVGNTIYF. The CDR3 nucleotides read TGTGCCAGCAGCCGGACTCTCGGGACGGTCGGAAACACCATATATTTT. J is TRBJ1-3 and V is TRBV12-3 or TRBV12-4; the D gene is possibly TRBD1 (5 bases). The CDR3 is made up of 16 amino acids. V was cut by 6 bases and J by 4 bases, with 19 bases left in between.

This chain connects TRBV5-1 to TRBJ2-2; D call uncertain. Per germline, CDR1 SGHRS and CDR2 YFSETQ. Deletions cut 1 base from V and 6 bases from J, with 10 bases between. This CDR3 is 14 amino acids long. In nucleotides, the CDR3 is TGCGCCAGCAGCTTGTATCGGGCGTCCGGGGAGCTGTTTTTT. Translating it yields CASSLYRASGELFF.

This clonotype turned up a few times. This chain joins TRBV28 and TRBJ1-2; possible D gene TRBD1, 5 bases. In germline, CDR1 is MDHEN, CDR2 SYDVKM. The CDR3 consists of 16 residues. V was shortened by 6 bases and J by 3 bases, with 20 bases between the two germline ends. The CDR3 nucleotides read TGTGCCAGCAGGACTTCGACAGCTCTATCCCACTATGGCTACACCTTC. It translates to CASRTSTALSHYGYTF.

The CDR3 reads CASSPRDRLTSPLHF. The CDR3 DNA reads TGTGCCAGCAGCCCCCGGGACAGGCTTACTTCACCCCTCCACTTT. The rearrangement links TRBV9 to TRBJ1-6, with TRBD1 matching 8 bases. The germline V gene encodes CDR1 SGDLS and CDR2 YYNGEE. V lost 4 bases and J lost 9; bases outside the gene matches: 9. The CDR3 sequence is 15 residues long.

This clonotype was seen a few times. V is TRBV11-2 and J is TRBJ2-5; D possibly matches TRBD1 or TRBD2 (7 bases each). CDR1 is SGHAT, CDR2 FQNNGV, per germline. The V end lost 1 base, the J end lost 0 bases, and 21 bases lay between the germline ends. CDR3 length: 19 amino acids. CDR3 loop: CASSLVSLRAGGDQETQYF. CDR3 coding DNA: TGTGCCAGCAGCTTAGTTTCCCTGAGGGCAGGGGGGGACCAAGAGACCCAGTACTTC.

This CDR3 is CASSSSRGASITDTQYF. Written as DNA, the CDR3 is TGTGCCAGCAGTTCCTCGCGTGGGGCCAGCATTACAGATACGCAGTATTTT. J is TRBJ2-3 and V is TRBV6-5; D might be TRBD1 (5 bases). Looked up from germline, CDR1 is MNHEY and CDR2 is SVGAGI. Trimming took off 4 bases at V and 3 bases at J, with 20 bases between the two ends. The CDR3 has 17 amino acids.

This clonotype showed up just once. The rearrangement links TRBV29-1 to TRBJ1-1; D perhaps matches TRBD1 (5 bases). The CDR3 totals 15 residues. The V end was cut by 6 bases, the J end by 4 bases, with 21 bases between. The germline gives CDR1 SQVTM, CDR2 ANQGSEA. This chain's CDR3 is CSVTTGEPSVTEAFF. The CDR3 nucleotides read TGCAGCGTAACCACGGGGGAGCCATCGGTCACTGAAGCTTTCTTT.

The rearrangement joins TRBV11-1 to TRBJ2-5; maybe TRBD1 (6 bases). The germline V and J ends were trimmed by 6 bases and 5 bases, with 16 bases remaining between them. Germline lookup yields CDR1 SGHAT and CDR2 FQDESV (reference sequence). This CDR3 is 14 amino acids long. CDR3 coding DNA: TGTGCCAGCAGGTACACCGGGACATCGGAGACCCAGTACTTC. Translation: CASRYTGTSETQYF.

This clonotype was observed a few times. The chain carries TRBV27 and TRBJ2-1, with 7 bases identical to TRBD1. Germline V CDR1 and CDR2: MNHEY, SMNVEV (reference sequence). After removal of 6 bases from V and 1 base from J, the junction contained 6 bases not matched to a gene. The CDR3 loop spans 15 amino acids. The CDR3 DNA reads TGTGCCAGCAGACCCTTGACAGGGTCCTACAATGAGCAGTTCTTC. Its protein is CASRPLTGSYNEQFF.

Worth noting for this clonotype: At one boundary the junction diverges from the germline segment, which might be a read error. The chain recombines TRBV7-2 with TRBJ2-3; 9 positions agree with TRBD2. This CDR3 comprises 17 residues. From germline, CDR1 is SGHTA and CDR2 FQGNSA. DNA for the CDR3: TGTGCCAGCAGCTCCGATAGCGGGGGAGTTACCCAAAATACGCAATATTTT. It codes for CASSSDSGGVTQNTQYF.

The chain employs TRBV6-1 and TRBJ1-1; no definite D call. CDR3 length: 13 amino acids. Deletions cut 8 bases from V and 0 bases from J, with 10 bases between. From germline, CDR1 is MNHNS and CDR2 SASEGT. As DNA, the CDR3 is TGTGCCAGCGGCCTAAACTTGAACACTGAAGCTTTCTTT. This codes for CASGLNLNTEAFF.

V gene TRBV9 combines with J gene TRBJ2-2; D not certain. The germline V and J ends were trimmed by 0 bases and 2 bases, with 5 bases remaining between them. Per germline, CDR1 SGDLS and CDR2 YYNGEE. CDR3 size: 14 residues. Here the CDR3 DNA reads TGTGCCAGCAGCGTAGTTTTCAACACCGGGGAGCTGTTTTTT. Protein: CASSVVFNTGELFF.

This clonotype was observed a handful of times. This chain connects TRBV10-3 to TRBJ1-4; D may be TRBD1 (5 bases). The CDR3 has 13 residues. The V and J ends lost 6 bases and 1 base respectively, with 6 bases between them. Germline V gene data show CDR1 as ENHRY and CDR2 as SYGVKD. CDR3 residues: CAISQGTNEKLFF. CDR3 nucleotide sequence: TGTGCCATCAGCCAGGGAACTAATGAAAAACTGTTTTTT.

The table lists this clonotype with many counts. The chain couples TRBV5-1 to TRBJ2-7, with 11 bases matching TRBD1. Germline lookup yields CDR1 SGHRS and CDR2 YFSETQ. This CDR3 comprises 15 residues. Germline trimming cut 4 bases from V and 5 bases from J; bases unmatched to any gene: 8. The CDR3 sequence: CASSQGQGAFDEQYV. CDR3 coding DNA: TGCGCCAGCAGCCAAGGACAGGGGGCGTTTGACGAGCAGTACGTC.

The gene calls are TRBV5-4 and TRBJ2-4; possible D gene TRBD2, 6 bases. Per germline, CDR1 SGHNT and CDR2 YYREEE (reference sequence). There are 15 residues in the CDR3. V shed 3 bases and J shed 0 bases, with 10 bases lying between them. The CDR3, as DNA: TGTGCCAGCAGCTCGGGGACTGAAGCCAAAAACATTCAGTACTTC. Its protein product is CASSSGTEAKNIQYF.

This clonotype has at least ten counts. The chain combines TRBV4-1 with TRBJ1-6, with TRBD1 as a possible D gene (5 bases). Germline loops: CDR1 MGHRA, CDR2 YSYEKL. The CDR3 contains 16 residues. V was cut by 0 bases and J by 5 bases, with 11 bases left in between. The CDR3 DNA reads as TGCGCCAGCAGCCAAGAAGGGGTCGGGGATAATTCACCCCTCCACTTT. This translates into CASSQEGVGDNSPLHF.

This clonotype has just a few counts. This chain connects TRBV25-1 to TRBJ2-7; D gene uncertain. Trimming took off 2 bases at V and 2 bases at J, with 10 bases between the two ends. Germline V gives CDR1 MGHDK, CDR2 SYGVNS. The CDR3 runs to 14 residues. CDR3 sequence reads: CASSERDVAYEQYF. The CDR3 DNA sequence: TGTGCCAGCAGTGAAAGGGATGTTGCCTACGAGCAGTACTTC.

The table lists this clonotype with a few counts. The rearrangement joins TRBV24-1 to TRBJ2-5, with D unclear. V lost 0 bases to trimming and J lost 4 bases, with 14 bases between them. This CDR3 has 16 amino acids. The germline CDR1 and CDR2 sequences are KGHDR and SFDVKD. As DNA, the CDR3 is TGTGCCACCAGTGATTTGCATATAAAGGGAAGAGAGACCCAGTACTTC. As protein: CATSDLHIKGRETQYF.

This clonotype was seen more than once but under ten times. The V and J genes are TRBV6-1 and TRBJ2-2; perhaps TRBD1 as D (5 bases). The length of the CDR3 is 15 residues. The V gene's germline CDR1 is MNHNS and CDR2 SASEGT. V lost 5 bases, J lost 1 base, and 11 bases lay in between. DNA of the CDR3: TGTGCCAGCAGTACAATCGACAGGAACACCGGGGAGCTGTTTTTT. Protein sequence: CASSTIDRNTGELFF.

This clonotype was seen a handful of times. This chain connects TRBV18 to TRBJ2-2, with D uncertain. The CDR3 extends over 14 amino acids. Germline V gives CDR1 KGHSH, CDR2 LQKENI. Between the trimmed V and J ends, which lost 3 bases and 5 bases, there was a span of 10 bases. CDR3 bases: TGTGCCAGCTCACCTTTCGAACAAACCGGGGAGCTGTTTTTT. Amino acid sequence: CASSPFEQTGELFF.

This clonotype came up a few times. The V call is TRBV5-4, the J call TRBJ1-2, with D tentatively TRBD1 (6 bases). The length of the CDR3 is 14 residues. In germline, CDR1 is SGHNT, CDR2 YYREEE (reference sequence). V lost 1 base and J lost 2, with 9 bases in between. The CDR3 protein is CASSLTGSNYGYTF. CDR3 coding DNA: TGTGCCAGCAGCTTGACAGGGAGCAACTATGGCTACACCTTC.